A single sample is the source of the 8 T cell receptor beta chains below, sequenced in a study of T cells in Graves' hyperthyroidism and ophthalmopathy. RNA transcripts served as the template for amplifying TCR beta CDR3 regions. The TCR CDR3 first-round RT-PCR relied on the HTBI primer set. TCRdb reanalysed the multiplex PCR reads using MiXCR and keeps one entry per CDR3 protein. In the table there are 300,000 to 500,000 distinct CDR3 sequences, over 12% of which are singletons. Specimen: blood. The receptors shown here come from a man aged 45-60 years with Graves' ophthalmopathy.

In this sample, this clonotype turned up many times. The V call is TRBV9, the J call TRBJ1-1; 7 positions match TRBD1. The V and J ends lost 3 bases and 4 bases, in that order; junction bases with no gene match: 15. CDR1 and CDR2 (germline): SGDLS, YYNGEE. The CDR3 totals 17 residues. CDR3 DNA sequence: TGTGCCAGCAGCGATCAACCGACAGGGTCTGAAACCACTGAAGCTTTCTTT. Translation: CASSDQPTGSETTEAFF.

This clonotype was observed at least ten times. V usage is TRBV6-1 and J usage is TRBJ2-1; D might be TRBD2 (6 bases). V was cut by 4 bases and J by 6 bases, with 19 bases left in between. Looked up from germline, CDR1 is MNHNS and CDR2 is SASEGT. CDR3 length: 16 residues. CDR3: CASSAVGRTNFNEQFF. The CDR3 bases are TGTGCCAGCAGTGCTGTAGGACGGACTAATTTCAATGAGCAGTTCTTC.

In this sample, this clonotype turned up many times. J is TRBJ2-4 and V is TRBV5-1; D possibly corresponds to TRBD2 (5 bases). Germline CDR1 reads SGHRS; CDR2 reads YFSETQ. The CDR3 totals 15 residues. V was pared by 5 bases and J by 0 bases, with 12 bases between. The CDR3 protein is CASRVEAVAKNIQYF. CDR3 DNA sequence: TGCGCCAGCAGGGTGGAAGCGGTAGCCAAAAACATTCAGTACTTC.

As concerns this clonotype: The conserved phenylalanine or tryptophan is not found at the CDR3 terminus, so this likely reflects a read error. This chain links TRBV9 with TRBJ2-7; possibly TRBD2 for D (5 bases). Trimming removed 0 bases from V and 3 bases from J, with 13 bases in between. Germline V gene data show CDR1 as SGDLS and CDR2 as YYNGEE. CDR3 length: 15 residues. CDR3 protein: CASSVGGLGNYEQYL. The CDR3 nucleotides read TGTGCCAGCAGCGTAGGAGGACTTGGGAACTACGAGCAGTACCTC.

There are many counts of this clonotype. This chain connects TRBV29-1 to TRBJ2-1; D ambiguous. V dropped 4 bases and J dropped 4 bases, with 14 bases sitting between them. The germline V gene encodes CDR1 SQVTM and CDR2 ANQGSEA. This CDR3 is built from 14 residues. The chain's CDR3 is CSVAPPPRYNEQFF. The CDR3 DNA is TGCAGCGTTGCCCCTCCCCCCCGGTACAATGAGCAGTTCTTC.

This sequence joins TRBV27 and TRBJ1-2; 9 bases map to TRBD1. Germline V gene data show CDR1 as MNHEY and CDR2 as SMNVEV (reference sequence). CDR3 length: 16 residues. Unmatched junction bases numbered 9, after V lost 2 bases and J lost 5 bases. The CDR3 reads CASSLNAQGAGYGYTF. The CDR3, as DNA: TGTGCCAGCAGTTTAAATGCACAGGGGGCTGGATATGGCTACACCTTC.

This clonotype has a count of ten or more. V usage is TRBV7-2 and J usage is TRBJ2-5; D is unclear. The V and J ends lost 3 bases and 2 bases respectively, with 7 bases between them. CDR3 length: 13 amino acids. Germline V gene lookup returns CDR1 SGHTA and CDR2 FQGNSA. DNA for the CDR3: TGTGCCAGCAGCTTGCTGATTCAAGAGACCCAGTACTTC. Protein: CASSLLIQETQYF.

This clonotype was detected only once. The chain links TRBV5-4 to TRBJ2-7, with 16 positions matching TRBD2. The CDR3 has 18 residues. Trimming removed 5 bases from V and 5 bases from J; junction bases left unmatched: 13. Germline V gives CDR1 SGHNT, CDR2 YYREEE (reference sequence). The DNA for the CDR3 is TGTGCCAGCAGGCCAGGGGGACTAGCGGGAGGGCGGGCCGACGAGCAGTACTTC. This translates into CASRPGGLAGGRADEQYF.